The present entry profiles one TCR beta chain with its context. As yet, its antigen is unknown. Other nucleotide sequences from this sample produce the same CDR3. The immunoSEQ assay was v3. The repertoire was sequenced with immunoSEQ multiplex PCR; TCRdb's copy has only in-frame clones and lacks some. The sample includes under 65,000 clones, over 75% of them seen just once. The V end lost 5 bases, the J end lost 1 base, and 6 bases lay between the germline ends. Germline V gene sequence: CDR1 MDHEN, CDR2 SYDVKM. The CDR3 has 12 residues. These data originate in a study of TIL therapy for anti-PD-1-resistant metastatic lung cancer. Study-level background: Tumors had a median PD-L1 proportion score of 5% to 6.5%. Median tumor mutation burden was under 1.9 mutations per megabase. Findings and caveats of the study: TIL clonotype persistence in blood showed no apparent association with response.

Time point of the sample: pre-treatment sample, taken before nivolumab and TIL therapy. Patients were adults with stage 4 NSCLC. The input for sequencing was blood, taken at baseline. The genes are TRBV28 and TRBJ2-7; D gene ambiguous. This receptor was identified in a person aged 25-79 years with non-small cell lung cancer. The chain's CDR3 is CASSLSSYEQYF. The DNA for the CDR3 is TGTGCCAGCAGTCTCTCTTCCTACGAGCAGTACTTC.